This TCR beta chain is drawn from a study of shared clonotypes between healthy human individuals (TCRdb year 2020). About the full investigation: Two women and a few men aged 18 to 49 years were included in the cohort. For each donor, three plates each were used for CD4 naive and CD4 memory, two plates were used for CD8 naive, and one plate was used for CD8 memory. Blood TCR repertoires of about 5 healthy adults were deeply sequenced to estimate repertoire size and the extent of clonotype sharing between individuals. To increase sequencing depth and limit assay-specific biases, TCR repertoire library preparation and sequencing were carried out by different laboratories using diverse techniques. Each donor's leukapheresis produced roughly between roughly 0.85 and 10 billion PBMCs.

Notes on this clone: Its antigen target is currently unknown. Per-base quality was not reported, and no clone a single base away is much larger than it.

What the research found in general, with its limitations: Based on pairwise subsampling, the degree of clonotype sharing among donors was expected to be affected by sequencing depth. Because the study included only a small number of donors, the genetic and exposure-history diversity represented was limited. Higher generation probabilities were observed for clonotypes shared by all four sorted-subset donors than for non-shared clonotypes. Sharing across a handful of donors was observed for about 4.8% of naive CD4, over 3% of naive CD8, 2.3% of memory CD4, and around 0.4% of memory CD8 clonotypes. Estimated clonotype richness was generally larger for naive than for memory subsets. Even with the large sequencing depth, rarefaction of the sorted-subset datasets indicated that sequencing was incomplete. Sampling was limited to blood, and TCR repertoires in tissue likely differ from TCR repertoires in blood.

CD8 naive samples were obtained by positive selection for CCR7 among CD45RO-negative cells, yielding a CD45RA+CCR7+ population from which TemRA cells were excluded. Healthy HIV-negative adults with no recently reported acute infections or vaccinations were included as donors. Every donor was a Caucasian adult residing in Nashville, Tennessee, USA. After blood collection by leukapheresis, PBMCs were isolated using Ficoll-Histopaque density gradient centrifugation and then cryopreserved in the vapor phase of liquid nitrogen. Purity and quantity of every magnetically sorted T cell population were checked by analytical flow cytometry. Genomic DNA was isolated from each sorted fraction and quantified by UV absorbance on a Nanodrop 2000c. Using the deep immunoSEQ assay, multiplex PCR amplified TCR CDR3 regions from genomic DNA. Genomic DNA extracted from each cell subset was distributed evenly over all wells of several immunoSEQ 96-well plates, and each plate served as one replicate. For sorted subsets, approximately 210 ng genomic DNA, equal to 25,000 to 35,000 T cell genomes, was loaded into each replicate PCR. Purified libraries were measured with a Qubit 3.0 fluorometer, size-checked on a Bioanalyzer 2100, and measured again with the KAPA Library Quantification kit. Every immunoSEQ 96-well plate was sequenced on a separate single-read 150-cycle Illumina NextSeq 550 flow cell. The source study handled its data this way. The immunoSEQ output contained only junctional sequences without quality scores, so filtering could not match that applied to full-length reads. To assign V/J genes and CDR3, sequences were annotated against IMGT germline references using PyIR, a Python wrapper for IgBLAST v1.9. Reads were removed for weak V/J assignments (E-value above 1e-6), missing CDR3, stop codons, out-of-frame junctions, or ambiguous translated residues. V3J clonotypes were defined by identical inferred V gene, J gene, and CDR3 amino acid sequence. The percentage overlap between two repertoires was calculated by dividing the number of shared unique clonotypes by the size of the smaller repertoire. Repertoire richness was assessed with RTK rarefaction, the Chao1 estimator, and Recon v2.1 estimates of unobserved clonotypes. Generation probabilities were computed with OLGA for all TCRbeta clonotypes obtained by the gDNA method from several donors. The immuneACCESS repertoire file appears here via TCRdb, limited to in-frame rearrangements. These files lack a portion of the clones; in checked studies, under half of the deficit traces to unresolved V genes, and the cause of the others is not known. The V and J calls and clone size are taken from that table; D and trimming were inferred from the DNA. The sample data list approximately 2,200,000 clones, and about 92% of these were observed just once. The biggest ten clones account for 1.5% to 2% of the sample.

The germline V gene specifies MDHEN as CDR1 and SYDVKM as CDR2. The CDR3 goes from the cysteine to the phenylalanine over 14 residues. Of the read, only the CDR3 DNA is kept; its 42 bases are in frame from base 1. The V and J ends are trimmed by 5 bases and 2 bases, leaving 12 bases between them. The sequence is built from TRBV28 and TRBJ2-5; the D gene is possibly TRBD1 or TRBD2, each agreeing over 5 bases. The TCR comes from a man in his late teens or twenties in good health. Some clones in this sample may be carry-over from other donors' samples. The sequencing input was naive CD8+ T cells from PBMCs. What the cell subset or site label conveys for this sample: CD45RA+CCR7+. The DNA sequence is TGTGCCAGCAGTGACCGGGACGGTCAAGAGACCCAGTACTTC. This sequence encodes CASSDRDGQETQYF.